This T cell receptor beta chain is from a study of cytomegalovirus exposure and HLA in healthy donors (TCRdb year 2017). Study-level background: In an earlier analysis of roughly 500 of the donors, approximately 300 Gb of sequence data and 100 million or so unique TCR beta sequences from about 180 million T cells were reported. Around 300 gigabases of sequencing data and tens of millions of unique TCR sequences were included in an early release covering 550 to 650 HLA-typed donors. Of the roughly 400 genotyped donors, approximately 82% fell in the genetic ancestry cluster associated with self-reported Caucasian donors. The study aimed to test whether signatures of past pathogen exposure could be identified by cataloging public T cell receptors. Using immunosequencing, the study profiled T cell repertoires from 666 subjects and related those repertoires to cytomegalovirus serostatus. Besides the first cohort of 666 subjects, a separate validation cohort made up of over 100 different subjects was used. To predict cytomegalovirus infection status, the study combined high-throughput TCR immunosequencing, statistical association of individual TCRs with disease status, and machine learning. A later analysis re-analyzed previously published TCR beta repertoires from 650 to 800 donors and added high-resolution HLA genotyping to study TCR occurrence patterns. Rather than using new phenotypic data, the later analysis identified candidate immune exposures from TCR beta sequences and from how often those sequences occurred across donors. To decide whether each TCR beta V gene segment behaved as functional or pseudogenic, an earlier analysis of over 500 of the donors relied on high-throughput TCR beta sequencing. Alongside the repertoire data, information on donor age, sex, ethnicity and CMV serostatus was compiled. A later genetic analysis took genome-wide SNP genotypes for about 60% of the roughly 670 donors and used that subset as a discovery cohort. All discovery cohort repertoires had been generated using a single sequencing platform. Both class I and class II loci were covered by HLA typing, at four-digit resolution. Typing coverage differed by locus: A, B, C, DRB1 and DQB1 were typed in roughly 629-640 donors, DQA1 in about 560, DPA1 in some 570, and DPB1 in roughly 470. Four to six DR-DQ haplotypes were handled as single units for association and clustering, since linkage in the cohort was strong. Across 300 to 400 genotyped donors of the cohort, an average of approximately 200,000 unique TCR beta nucleotide sequences per donor were sequenced, and roughly a sixth of those sequences were non-productive.

As to this clone: Its antigen is unknown. Per-base quality was not reported, and no clone a single base away is much larger than it.

The cohort consisted of hundreds of healthy bone marrow donors. At the time of sampling, all cohort members were nominally healthy, though unrecorded immune exposures were likely present. The donor tested CMV seronegative, placing the donor among the 350 to 400 seronegative members of the cohort. Every donor gave a peripheral blood sample, and the peripheral blood mononuclear cells from that sample were used for TCR beta sequencing. The Qiagen DNeasy Blood Extraction Kit was used to extract genomic DNA from the blood cell samples. The germline V gene (reference sequence) supplies CDR1 GTSNPN and CDR2 SVGIG. The junction carries 18 bases between V and J, which are trimmed by 4 bases and 0 bases respectively. Including the terminal cysteine and phenylalanine, the CDR3 comprises 16 residues. Here the CDR3 DNA is all that survives: 48 bases in frame from base 1. Overall study outcomes, separate from this receptor: The presence/absence analyses assumed that sequencing depth was roughly uniform across donors, and that assumption may not be true. Immune exposure information for the cohort was limited to CMV serostatus. Several of the top co-occurrence clusters appeared to be linked to parvovirus B19, influenza, CMV and Epstein-Barr virus, according to a later analysis. Because HLA typing was missing for some donors at each locus, association tests included only the typed subset. The classifier was reported to diagnose cytomegalovirus status with high specificity and sensitivity in both the original and validation cohorts. Some IMGT-functional V segments, including TRBV6-2 and TRBV6-3, could not be told apart with the 87-base-pair reads, so those segments were excluded. In a later analysis, the rate of TCR association differed among HLA loci, with DRB1 alleles having the most associated TCRs and HLA-C alleles having the fewest. V-gene and J-gene trimming of TCR beta chains was associated with a missense DCLRE1C variant in a later genetic analysis, and the association was replicated in an independent cohort. A later genetic analysis reported fewer N-insertions in productive TCRs among donors in an Asian-associated ancestry cluster than the approximately 700-donor mean. A further reported finding was that TCR beta sequences accurately predicted the HLA-A and HLA-B alleles for most subjects in the first cohort. The study gave a list of 150 to 200 TCR beta chains associated with cytomegalovirus. In a later analysis, HLA-associated TCR beta chains showed more clonal expansion and lower generation probabilities than non-associated chains that were equally common. The sequencing pipeline was judged likely to have produced a cluster of highly shared sequence variants as a technical artifact. While some public TCRs were present in many individuals, most TCR sequences turned up only very rarely across donors. A later analysis associated 17,000 or so TCR beta sequences with specific HLA alleles at a false discovery rate of 0.05. Linkage disequilibrium might explain the correlated functional status among segregating V segments, but an unknown experimental factor could not be ruled out. The authors suggested that the approach could potentially be extended to other disease states and immunological phenotypes. When HLA alleles, especially DR and DQ, strongly co-occurred, TCR associations were difficult to assign to individual alleles. Only TCR beta chains were sequenced in this cohort, and the absence of alpha or paired-chain data limited detectable features. A later analysis found that most CMV-associated TCR beta chains appeared HLA-restricted, with HLA associations seemingly driven largely by CMV exposure. Around 16 rarely observed V segments, including chromosome 9 orphons, were excluded from the earlier analysis of about 500 of the donors because counts were too low. Three of the identified cytomegalovirus-associated TCR beta chains were confirmed in vitro to be specific for cytomegalovirus antigens. Broadly in line with IMGT annotations, most TCR beta V segments showed up in productive rearrangements about 87% or about 30% of the time in an earlier analysis of roughly 590 of the donors.

Receptors were amplified or captured by the immunoSEQ multiplex PCR assay. The multiplex PCR relied on a mix of 60 forward primers for TCR Vbeta segments and 13 reverse primers for TCR Jbeta segments. A multiplex PCR assay on genomic DNA amplified the CDR3 region of rearranged TCR beta genes. The Illumina HiSeq System was used to sequence the amplified TCR beta libraries as 87-base-pair reads. On the study's bioinformatics: In a later analysis, roughly 80 million unique TCR beta chains were counted across the 500 to 700 repertoires, and roughly 10 million of these chains were shared by at least two donors. A nearest-neighbor algorithm error-corrected the raw reads and collapsed the reads into unique sequences, merging closely related sequences to remove PCR and sequencing errors. V, D and J gene segments were assigned by aligning CDR3 sequences to IMGT reference sequences. For a sequence to be retained, a match of at least six nucleotides was required to both a V gene segment and a J gene segment. Rearrangements were classified as productive when the CDR3 lacked stop codons and remained in frame with V and J, and all other rearrangements were classified as non-productive. Following IMGT convention, CDR3 was defined as the stretch from the second conserved V-encoded cysteine up to the conserved J-encoded phenylalanine. In an earlier analysis of 500 to 650 of the donors, sequences lacking an unambiguous match to a single V gene segment were excluded. In an earlier analysis of about 590 of the donors, a V segment was called functional when productive rearrangements were above 56.7%, and segregating when the standard deviation between donors exceeded 5%. A statistical classification framework was developed to diagnose cytomegalovirus status using the catalog of TCR beta chain sequences. V and J gene assignment, in a later analysis, came from comparing TCR nucleotide sequences with IMGT/GENE-DB human TR gene sequences. A later analysis assigned CDR3 sequences and most-parsimonious VDJ recombination scenarios with the TCRdist pipeline. In a later analysis, every TCR beta chain was defined by the combination of its CDR3 amino acid sequence and its V-gene family, and reads without a unique V-gene family were dropped. In a later analysis, around 600 highly shared, low-generation-probability nucleotide sequences were removed to address suspected cross-contamination and a sequencing artifact. In a later analysis, a clonal expansion index for each public chain was calculated from normalized within-repertoire ranks of inferred template counts. Generation probabilities in a later analysis came from a VDJ recombination model fitted to out-of-frame rearrangements, and those results were checked against IGoR. In a later analysis, hypergeometric tests were used to score TCR-TCR, TCR-HLA and TCR-CMV co-occurrence, with a repertoire-size bias correction applied to TCR pairs. A later analysis estimated false discovery rates by permuting HLA or CMV assignments 20 times. In a later analysis, co-occurring TCRs were grouped using DBSCAN, and TCRdist sequence similarity was added for clustering within HLA-allele-positive subsets. Repertoires with fewer than 30,000 or more than 120,000 public chains were left out of co-occurrence clustering, as were a few repertoires with anomalous nucleotide sharing. TCRdb took this table from immuneACCESS and kept in-frame rearrangements with V and J called. Such tables lack part of the clones; where checked against another copy, unresolved V genes explain under half of the gap, and the rest is unexplained. V, J and clone size are taken as reported in that table, and D and trimming were inferred from the DNA itself. The sample contains 150,000 or so clones, 65% to 80% of them found a single time. Of the sample, roughly 4% is held by the ten largest clones.

The TCR sequence derives from a woman aged 40 to 55 in good health and CMV-seronegative. The V and J genes are TRBV30 and TRBJ1-1; tentative D gene TRBD1, with 6 bases matching. The material sequenced was PBMCs. In nucleotide form, the sequence is TGTGCCTGGATTCCTAGGATAGGGGGTCTGAACACTGAAGCTTTCTTT. Its amino acids are CAWIPRIGGLNTEAFF. Extended through the reference TRBV30 and TRBJ1-1 proteins, this CDR3 yields the full variable domain: SQTIHQWPATLVQPVGSPLSLECTVEGTSNPNLYWYRQAAGRGLQLLFYSVGIGQISSEVPQNLSASRPQDRQFILSSKKLLLSDSGFYLCAWIPRIGGLNTEAFFGQGTRLTVV.